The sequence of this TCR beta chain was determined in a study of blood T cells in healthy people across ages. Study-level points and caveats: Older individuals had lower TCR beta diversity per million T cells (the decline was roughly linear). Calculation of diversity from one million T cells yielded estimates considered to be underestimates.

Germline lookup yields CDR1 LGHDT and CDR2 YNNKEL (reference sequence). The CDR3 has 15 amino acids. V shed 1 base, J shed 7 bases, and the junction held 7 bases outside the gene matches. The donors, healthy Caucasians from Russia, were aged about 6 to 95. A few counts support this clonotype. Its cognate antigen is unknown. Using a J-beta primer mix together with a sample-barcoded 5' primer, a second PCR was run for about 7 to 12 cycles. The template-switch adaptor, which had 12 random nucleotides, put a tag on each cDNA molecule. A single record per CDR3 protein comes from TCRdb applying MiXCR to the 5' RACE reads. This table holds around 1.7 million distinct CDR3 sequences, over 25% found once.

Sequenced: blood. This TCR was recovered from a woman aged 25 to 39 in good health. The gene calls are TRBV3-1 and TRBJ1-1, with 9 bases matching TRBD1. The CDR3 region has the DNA TGTGCCAGCAGCCAAGGAGGGACAGGGTGCGGTGAAGCTTTCTTT. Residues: CASSQGGTGCGEAFF.